Only a few counts were recorded for the clone carrying this TCR beta chain. Using its own MiXCR run on the 5' RACE reads, TCRdb lists one record per CDR3 protein. The sample lists 450,000 or so distinct CDR3 sequences, roughly an eighth occurring once. This sample is drawn from a study of identical twins. These same data were also listed under a study on yellow fever vaccine responses in identical twins.

This receptor was taken from a woman under 30 in good health. What was sequenced was CD4+ T cells sorted from blood.

The CDR3, as DNA: TGTGCCAGCAGCTTGGACGGGCTAGCGGGGGTCGAGACCCAGTACTTC. This codes for CASSLDGLAGVETQYF. The chain is built from TRBV5-5 and TRBJ2-5, with 10 bases identical to TRBD2. CDR1 is SGHKS, CDR2 YYEKEE, per germline (reference sequence). The CDR3 consists of 16 residues. V lost 0 bases, J lost 5 bases, and 7 bases stayed unmatched.